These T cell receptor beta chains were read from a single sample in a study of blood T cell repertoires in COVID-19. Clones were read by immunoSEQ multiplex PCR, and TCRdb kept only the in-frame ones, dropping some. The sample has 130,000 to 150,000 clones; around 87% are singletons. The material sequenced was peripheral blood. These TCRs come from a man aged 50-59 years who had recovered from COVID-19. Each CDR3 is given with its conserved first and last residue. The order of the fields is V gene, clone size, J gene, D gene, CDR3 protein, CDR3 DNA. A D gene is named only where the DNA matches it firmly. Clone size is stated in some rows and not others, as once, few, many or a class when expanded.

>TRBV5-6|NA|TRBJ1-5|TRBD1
CASSLWRGQGSNQPQHF
TGTGCCAGCAGCTTATGGCGAGGACAGGGGAGCAATCAGCCCCAGCATTTT
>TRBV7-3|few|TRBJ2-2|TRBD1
CASSPAGGFGELFF
TGTGCCAGCAGCCCAGCAGGGGGATTCGGGGAGCTGTTTTTT
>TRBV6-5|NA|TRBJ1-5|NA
CASSLAGTSNQPQHF
TGTGCCAGCAGTTTGGCCGGGACAAGCAATCAGCCCCAGCATTTT
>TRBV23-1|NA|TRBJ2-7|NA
CASSQSRRPSSYEQYF
TGCGCCAGCAGTCAATCTAGGCGACCTAGCTCCTACGAGCAGTACTTC
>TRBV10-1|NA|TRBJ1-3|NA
CASSGPGPSGNTIYF
TGCGCCAGCAGTGGGCCAGGGCCCTCTGGAAACACCATATATTTT
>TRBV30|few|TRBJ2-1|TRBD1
CAWSKRGTGDWNEQFF
TGTGCCTGGAGTAAACGGGGGACAGGGGACTGGAATGAGCAGTTCTTC
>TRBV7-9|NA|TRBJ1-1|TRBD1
CASSGTGVTEAFF
TGTGCCAGCAGCGGTACAGGGGTCACTGAAGCTTTCTTT
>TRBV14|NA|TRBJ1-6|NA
CASSQRQGTVRSPLHF
TGTGCCAGCAGCCAAAGGCAGGGTACTGTACGATCACCCCTCCACTTT
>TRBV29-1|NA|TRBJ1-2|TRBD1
CSVEAGGHGYTF
TGCAGCGTTGAGGCAGGGGGCCATGGCTACACCTTC
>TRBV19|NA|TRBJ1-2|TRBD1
CATKDRGANYGYTF
TGTGCCACCAAGGACAGGGGAGCTAACTATGGCTACACCTTC
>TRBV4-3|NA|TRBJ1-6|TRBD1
CASSQDWTGNNSPLHF
TGCGCCAGCAGCCAAGATTGGACAGGGAATAATTCACCCCTCCACTTT
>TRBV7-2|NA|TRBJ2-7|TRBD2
CASSRSSGGSNEQYF
TGTGCCAGCAGCCGTTCGAGCGGGGGGTCCAACGAGCAGTACTTC
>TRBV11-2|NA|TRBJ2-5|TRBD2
CASSPMGGLETQYF
TGTGCCAGCAGCCCAATGGGAGGGTTAGAGACCCAGTACTTC
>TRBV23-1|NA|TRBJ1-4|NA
CASSQSHRQAATNEKLFF
TGCGCCAGCAGTCAATCTCACCGACAGGCTGCAACTAATGAAAAACTGTTTTTT
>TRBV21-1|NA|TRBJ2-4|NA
CASSKQGAVKNIQYF
TGTGCCAGCAGCAAGCAGGGGGCCGTCAAAAACATTCAGTACTTC
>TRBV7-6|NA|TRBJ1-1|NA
CASSSDRGGNTEAFF
TGTGCCAGCAGCTCCGACAGAGGGGGGAACACTGAAGCTTTCTTT
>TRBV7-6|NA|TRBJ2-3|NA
CASSLAGGPTDTQYF
TGTGCCAGCAGCTTAGCGGGGGGGCCTACAGATACGCAGTATTTT
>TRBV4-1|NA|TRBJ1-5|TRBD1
CASSQTGGLTQHF
TGCGCCAGCAGCCAAACAGGGGGCTTGACCCAGCATTTT
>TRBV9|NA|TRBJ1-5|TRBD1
CASSVDGQGKPQHF
TGTGCCAGCAGCGTAGATGGACAGGGCAAACCCCAGCATTTT
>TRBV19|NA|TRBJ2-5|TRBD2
CASRSASGGALETQYF
TGTGCCAGTAGGTCGGCTAGCGGGGGGGCCTTGGAGACCCAGTACTTC
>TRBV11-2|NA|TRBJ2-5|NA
CASSSHGSSAETQYF
TGTGCCAGCAGCTCTCATGGGTCTAGTGCGGAGACCCAGTACTTC
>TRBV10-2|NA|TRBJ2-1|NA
CASSGLGGALNEQFF
TGCGCCAGCAGCGGCTTAGGGGGTGCTCTTAATGAGCAGTTCTTC
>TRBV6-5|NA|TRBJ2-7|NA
CASRSRQNYEQYF
TGTGCCAGCAGGTCGCGACAGAACTACGAGCAGTACTTC
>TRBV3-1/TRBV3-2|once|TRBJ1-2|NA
CASSQATGSYGYTF
TGTGCCAGCAGCCAGGCAACAGGGAGTTATGGCTACACCTTC
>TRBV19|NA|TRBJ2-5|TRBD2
CASGLAGETQYF
TGTGCCAGCGGACTAGCGGGGGAGACCCAGTACTTC
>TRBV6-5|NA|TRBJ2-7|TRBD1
CASSSSGQGTYEQYF
TGTGCCAGCAGTTCCTCGGGACAGGGAACCTACGAGCAGTACTTC
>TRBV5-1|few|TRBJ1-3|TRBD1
CASRATGSSGNTIYF
TGCGCCAGCAGGGCGACAGGGAGCTCTGGAAACACCATATATTTT
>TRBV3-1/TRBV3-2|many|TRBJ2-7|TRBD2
CASKLAGSYEQYF
TGTGCCAGCAAGTTAGCGGGATCCTACGAGCAGTACTTC
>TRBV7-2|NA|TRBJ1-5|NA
CASSLEVGGQPQHF
TGTGCCAGCAGCTTAGAAGTCGGAGGGCAGCCCCAGCATTTT
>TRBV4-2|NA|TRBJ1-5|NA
CASSQDIQGNQPQHF
TGTGCCAGCAGCCAAGATATACAGGGCAATCAGCCCCAGCATTTT
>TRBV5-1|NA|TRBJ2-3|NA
CASSLGTSTDTQYF
TGCGCCAGCAGCTTGGGAACTAGCACAGATACGCAGTATTTT
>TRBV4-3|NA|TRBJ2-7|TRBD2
CASSQRQIAGALYEQYF
TGCGCCAGCAGCCAACGCCAGATAGCGGGGGCCCTCTACGAGCAGTACTTC
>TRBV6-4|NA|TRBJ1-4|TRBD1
CASSATIRGWLLSNEKLFF
TGTGCCAGCAGTGCGACAATCAGGGGGTGGTTGCTCTCTAATGAAAAACTGTTTTTT
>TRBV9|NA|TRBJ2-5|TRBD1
CASSVGDRVRETQYF
TGTGCCAGCAGCGTAGGGGACAGGGTGCGCGAGACCCAGTACTTC
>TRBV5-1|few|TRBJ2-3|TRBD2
CASSLAAAGGRDTQYF
TGCGCCAGCAGCTTGGCGGCAGCGGGGGGGCGAGATACGCAGTATTTT
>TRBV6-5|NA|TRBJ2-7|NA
CASRTRTDRSEQYF
TGTGCCAGCAGGACCCGGACAGATCGCTCCGAGCAGTACTTC
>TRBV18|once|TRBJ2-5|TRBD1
CASSPGTGQETQYF
TGTGCCAGCTCACCAGGGACAGGTCAAGAGACCCAGTACTTC
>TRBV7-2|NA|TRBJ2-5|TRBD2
CASSLGPSGGATEETQYF
TGTGCCAGCAGCTTAGGGCCTAGCGGGGGGGCCACGGAAGAGACCCAGTACTTC
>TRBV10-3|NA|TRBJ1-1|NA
CAISGTGSHTEAFF
TGTGCCATCAGTGGCACAGGGTCTCACACTGAAGCTTTCTTT
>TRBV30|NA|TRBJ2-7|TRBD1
CAWDRGSSYEQYF
TGTGCCTGGGACAGGGGAAGCTCCTACGAGCAGTACTTC
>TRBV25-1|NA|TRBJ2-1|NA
CASSVRGGSYNEQFF
TGTGCCAGCAGTGTCAGGGGCGGATCCTACAATGAGCAGTTCTTC
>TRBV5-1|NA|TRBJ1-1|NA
CASSRVLAMNTEAFF
TGCGCCAGCAGCCGTGTACTAGCGATGAACACTGAAGCTTTCTTT
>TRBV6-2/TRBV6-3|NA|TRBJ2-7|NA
CASSYRSISYEQYF
TGTGCCAGCAGTTACAGGAGTATTTCCTACGAGCAGTACTTC
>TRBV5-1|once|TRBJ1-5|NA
CASSADSSMPQHF
TGCGCCAGCAGCGCCGACAGCAGTATGCCCCAGCATTTT
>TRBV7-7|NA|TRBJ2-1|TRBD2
CASSVSGGTYNEQFF
TGTGCTAGCAGCGTTAGCGGGGGTACTTACAATGAGCAGTTCTTC
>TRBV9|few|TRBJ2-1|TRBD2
CASSSDPGLAGGFYNEQFF
TGTGCCAGCAGCAGCGACCCGGGACTAGCGGGGGGGTTCTACAATGAGCAGTTCTTC
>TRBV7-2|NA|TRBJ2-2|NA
CASSLKVNTGELFF
TGTGCCAGCAGCCTAAAAGTGAACACCGGGGAGCTGTTTTTT
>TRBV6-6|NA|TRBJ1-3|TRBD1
CASRPDRVRNTIYF
TGTGCCAGCAGGCCCGACAGGGTCAGAAACACCATATATTTT
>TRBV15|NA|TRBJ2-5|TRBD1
CATSSSRDRVNF
TGTGCCACCAGCAGTTCCCGGGACAGGGTAAACTTC
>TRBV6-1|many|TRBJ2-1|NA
CASSENYLAGAVYNEQFF
TGTGCCAGCAGTGAAAATTATTTGGCGGGGGCCGTCTACAATGAGCAGTTCTTC
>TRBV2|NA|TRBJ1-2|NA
CASRDLANYGYTF
TGTGCCAGCAGGGACTTGGCTAACTATGGCTACACCTTC
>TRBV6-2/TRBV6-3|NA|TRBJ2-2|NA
CASSSGITGELFF
TGTGCCAGCAGTTCAGGGATTACCGGGGAGCTGTTTTTT
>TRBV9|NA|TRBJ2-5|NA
CASSLHPGIQETQYF
TGTGCCAGCAGCCTTCACCCCGGGATCCAAGAGACCCAGTACTTC